Listed below are T cell receptor beta chains from one sample, sequenced in a study of tumor-infiltrating lymphocytes in primary liver carcinoma. TCRdb recomputed calls from the multiplex PCR reads with MiXCR, one row per CDR3 protein. The table has just over 300,000 distinct CDR3 sequences, roughly three fifths seen once; the top ten hold 15% to 20%. Source material: peripheral blood. All receptors derive from a young woman with primary liver carcinoma and hepatitis B virus infection. Both conserved end residues are part of each CDR3. The D gene is left open where the match is weak. Some rows have no size entry. The others give once, few or many, or a class for an expanded clone.

>.|TRBV6-2/TRBV6-3|few|TRBJ1-1
TGTGCCAGCAGCGTTAACAGGGTAAACACTGAAGCTTTCTTT
CASSVNRVNTEAFF
>TRBD2|TRBV10-2|few|TRBJ2-2
TGCGCCAGCAGTGAGATTAGCGGGAGTGCCGGGGAGCTGTTTTTT
CASSEISGSAGELFF
>.|TRBV5-6|.|TRBJ2-1
TGTGCCAGCAGCTTGGCCGTAGATGAGCAGTTCTTC
CASSLAVDEQFF
>.|TRBV12-3/TRBV12-4|.|TRBJ1-5
TGTGCCAGCAGTTTGGGAGCGAGACGCAATCAGCCCCAGCATTTT
CASSLGARRNQPQHF
>.|TRBV4-3|few|TRBJ2-2
TGCGCCAGCAGCCAAGAGGATCCGTGGGAGCCCGGGGAGCTGTTTTTT
CASSQEDPWEPGELFF
>TRBD1|TRBV7-9|.|TRBJ2-5
TGTGCCAGCAGCTCCCCGGGACAGAGCTTTCAAGAGACCCAGTACTTC
CASSSPGQSFQETQYF
>TRBD2|TRBV6-5|few|TRBJ2-1
TGTGCCAGCAGACCACGGACTAGTCATGGTTACCGTGAGCAGTTCTTC
CASRPRTSHGYREQFF
>TRBD1|TRBV10-2|.|TRBJ1-6
TGCGCCAGCAGTACATGGACAGGGGGGTCACCCCTCCACTTT
CASSTWTGGSPLHF
>TRBD2|TRBV6-2/TRBV6-3|few|TRBJ2-3
TGTGCCAGCAGTTACTCTGCGGGAGGGAAAGATACGCAGTATTTT
CASSYSAGGKDTQYF
>TRBD2|TRBV11-3|.|TRBJ2-2
TGTGCCAGCAGCTTAGGCGGACTAGCCTTCGCGGGGGAGCTGTTTTTT
CASSLGGLAFAGELFF
>TRBD2|TRBV6-2/TRBV6-3|many|TRBJ2-2
TGTGCCAACCACAAGGGCGGACTAGATTCCGGGGAGCTGTTTTTT
CANHKGGLDSGELFF
>TRBD2|TRBV12-3/TRBV12-4|.|TRBJ2-1
TGTGCCAGCACCGGAGCTGGGACTAGCGGGAGCAGCAATGAGCGGTTCTTC
CASTGAGTSGSSNERFF
>.|TRBV4-3|.|TRBJ2-3
TGCACCAGCAGCCAAGGGTTGTCCACAGATACGCAGTATTTT
CTSSQGLSTDTQYF
>TRBD1|TRBV6-5|many|TRBJ2-1
TGTGCCAGCAGACCCGGGACAGGGGAAGAGCAGTTCTTC
CASRPGTGEEQFF
>TRBD2|TRBV11-1|many|TRBJ2-7
TGTGCCAGCAGCTCTCAAGCGGGAGGGCTGTACTACGAGCAGTACTTC
CASSSQAGGLYYEQYF
>TRBD2|TRBV6-5|many|TRBJ2-3
TGTGCCGCCAGCCAGCGGGAGGTGGATACGCAGTATTTT
CAASQREVDTQYF
>.|TRBV19|.|TRBJ1-1
TGTGCCAGTAGTATGCGGATGAACACTGAAGCTTTCTTT
CASSMRMNTEAFF
>TRBD2|TRBV6-2/TRBV6-3|.|TRBJ2-7
TGTGCCAGCAGTTACCCCAGGACTAGCGGGAGCCACGAGCAGTACTTC
CASSYPRTSGSHEQYF
>.|TRBV5-4|.|TRBJ2-7
TGTGCCAGCAGCTCCCAGGGAGTCCCCGAGCAGTACTTC
CASSSQGVPEQYF
>TRBD1|TRBV4-1|.|TRBJ1-2
TGCGCCAGCAGCCAACCGGGACAGCTTAACTATGGCTACACATTC
CASSQPGQLNYGYTF
>.|TRBV12-3/TRBV12-4|hyperexpanded|TRBJ2-5
TGTGCCAGCAGCACCTACCCCGGGAGCGAAGAGACCCAGTACTTC
CASSTYPGSEETQYF
>TRBD1|TRBV9|.|TRBJ1-4
TGTGTCAGCAGCCGACAGGGGGTAAATGAAAAACTGTTTTTT
CVSSRQGVNEKLFF
>.|TRBV12-3/TRBV12-4|.|TRBJ2-1
TGTGCCAGCAGCTATTGGGACTTCTTAATTGGCAATGAGCAGTTCTTC
CASSYWDFLIGNEQFF
>.|TRBV5-4|.|TRBJ2-7
TGTGCCAGCAGCTTTCAGGGGAGGGAGGGGCGCGAGCAGTACTTC
CASSFQGREGREQYF
>.|TRBV14|once|TRBJ2-7
TGTGCCAGCAGCGAATTCAGGAACGAGCAGTACTTC
CASSEFRNEQYF
>.|TRBV28|.|TRBJ2-3
TGTGCCAGCACTCTGAGGCAAGCTTTTAATCATGCAGATACGCAGTATTTT
CASTLRQAFNHADTQYF
>TRBD1|TRBV6-2/TRBV6-3|many|TRBJ2-1
TGTGCCAGCAGTTACTCAAGGGGGCGTTCCTACAATGAGCAGTTCTTC
CASSYSRGRSYNEQFF
>TRBD2|TRBV11-1|many|TRBJ2-2
TGTGCCAGCAGCGCCCGGACTAGCGGAAAGCGTGAGGAGCTGTTTTTT
CASSARTSGKREELFF
>.|TRBV11-2|many|TRBJ2-6
TGTGCCAGCAGCTTACTAGCCCCGTACTCTGGGGCCAACGTCCTGACTTTC
CASSLLAPYSGANVLTF
>.|TRBV13|.|TRBJ2-7
TGTGCCAGCAGCTTGAAACGGGCCTACGAGCGGTACTTC
CASSLKRAYERYF
>TRBD2|TRBV19|.|TRBJ2-3
TGTGCCAGTAGTCGTCGGCTAGCGGGAGGGATGAGCACAGATACGCAGTATTTT
CASSRRLAGGMSTDTQYF